In this sample, the clone carrying this T cell receptor (beta chain) turned up many times. What it binds is unknown. Treg sorting used a CD4+CD25+CD127-/low gate. Trimming removed 4 bases at V and 6 bases at J, with 17 bases between. The CDR3 runs to 15 residues. Germline CDR1 is KGHDR and CDR2 is SFDVKD. Full-length variable regions came from constant-region reverse primers plus semi-nested Nested Universal Primer A PCR. TCRdb called the 5' RACE reads again in MiXCR, with one record for every CDR3 protein. The sample has about 10,000 distinct CDR3 sequences; roughly 25% are singletons. Study findings and constraints: Tumor Treg TCRs overlapped most with tumor naive CD4+ cells.

The specimen sequenced was Tregs sorted from blood. The receptor was derived from a female donor with breast cancer. The J gene is TRBJ1-2, the V gene TRBV24-1; no firm D call. DNA for the CDR3: TGTGCCACCAGTGACCGAGGCAGTCCCCCGGATGGCTACACCTTC. Translated, it gives CATSDRGSPPDGYTF.